This T cell receptor (beta chain) was found in a study of T cells after yellow fever vaccination. The ends were cut back, 5 bases at V and 1 base at J, with 23 bases in the middle. Looked up from germline, CDR1 is MNHEY and CDR2 is SVGAGI. The length of the CDR3 is 18 residues. The study's findings and limits: Across the CD4 and CD8 compartments, a small share of clonotypes was present in both. Sorted repertoires could include abundant contaminating clonotypes from bulk cells.

TCRdb reprocessed the 5' RACE reads via MiXCR and lists one record per CDR3 protein. The sample holds around 150,000 distinct CDR3 sequences, 6% to 7.5% seen once. As regards this clonotype: Its matching antigen is unknown.

This TCR was recovered from a man aged 18 to 35 who received the YFV17D yellow fever vaccine. This chain joins TRBV6-5 and TRBJ1-1; D is possibly TRBD1 (5 bases). The material sequenced was CD4+ T cells sorted from PBMCs, taken around 5 days after the first yellow fever vaccination. The CDR3 is CASSNGPGTQGRNTEAFF. CDR3 nucleotides: TGTGCCAGCAGTAATGGGCCCGGGACCCAGGGACGGAACACTGAAGCTTTCTTT.